The rows below give T cell receptor beta chains drawn from one sample of a study of human T cells and chemical hapten exposure. TCRdb reprocessed the RACE reads with MiXCR, giving one entry per CDR3 protein. The repertoire holds 380,000 or so distinct CDR3 sequences, with about 4.8% as singletons. The material sequenced was whole blood, taken in connection with sensitization to the hapten diphenylcyclopropenone (DPC). All receptors come from a woman aged 50 to 60 with alopecia areata. Some clones in this sample may be carry-over from other donors' samples. CDR3s include the opening cysteine and the closing phenylalanine or tryptophan. Each record gives: clone size, V gene, J gene, D gene, CDR3 protein, CDR3 DNA. A D gene is named only where the DNA matches it firmly. Not all rows give a size; the values are once, few, many and, for expanded clones, a class.

clone size: many
V gene: TRBV24-1
J gene: TRBJ2-3
D gene: .
CDR3 protein: CATSDSQLAGTDTQYF
CDR3 DNA: TGTGCCACCAGTGATTCACAGCTGGCAGGGACAGATACGCAGTATTTT

clone size: many
V gene: TRBV7-2
J gene: TRBJ2-7
D gene: TRBD1
CDR3 protein: CASSHRTGGYEQYF
CDR3 DNA: TGTGCCAGCAGCCACCGGACAGGGGGCTACGAGCAGTACTTC

clone size: many
V gene: TRBV29-1
J gene: TRBJ2-3
D gene: TRBD2
CDR3 protein: CSVSGRATDTQYF
CDR3 DNA: TGCAGCGTTAGTGGGAGGGCGACAGATACGCAGTATTTT

clone size: few
V gene: TRBV28
J gene: TRBJ2-5
D gene: .
CDR3 protein: CASSLPPNQTQYF
CDR3 DNA: TGTGCCAGCAGCTTACCCCCAAACCAGACCCAGTACTTC

clone size: many
V gene: TRBV18
J gene: TRBJ1-1
D gene: .
CDR3 protein: CASSPLPMNTEAFF
CDR3 DNA: TGTGCCAGCTCACCTCTTCCCATGAACACTGAAGCTTTCTTT

clone size: many
V gene: TRBV20-1
J gene: TRBJ2-3
D gene: TRBD2
CDR3 protein: CSALFSLGLGDTQYF
CDR3 DNA: TGCAGTGCCCTATTTTCTCTGGGACTAGGTGATACGCAGTATTTT

clone size: many
V gene: TRBV5-1
J gene: TRBJ1-1
D gene: .
CDR3 protein: CASSFGDRNTEAFF
CDR3 DNA: TGCGCCAGCAGCTTCGGCGACCGTAACACTGAAGCTTTCTTT

clone size: many
V gene: TRBV7-2
J gene: TRBJ1-6
D gene: .
CDR3 protein: CASSLAGNHSPLHF
CDR3 DNA: TGTGCCAGCAGCTTAGCAGGAAACCATTCACCCCTCCACTTT

clone size: .
V gene: TRBV28
J gene: TRBJ2-7
D gene: .
CDR3 protein: CASSIGRYEQYF
CDR3 DNA: TGTGCCAGCAGTATAGGGAGGTACGAGCAGTACTTC

clone size: .
V gene: TRBV18
J gene: TRBJ1-2
D gene: TRBD1
CDR3 protein: CASSPGQGENYGYTF
CDR3 DNA: TGTGCCAGCTCACCAGGACAGGGGGAGAACTATGGCTACACCTTC

clone size: many
V gene: TRBV3-1
J gene: TRBJ2-1
D gene: TRBD2
CDR3 protein: CASSQGAGGGYNEQFF
CDR3 DNA: TGTGCCAGCAGCCAAGGCGCGGGGGGAGGATACAATGAGCAGTTCTTC

clone size: .
V gene: TRBV6-1
J gene: TRBJ1-3
D gene: .
CDR3 protein: CASSETDRSSGNTIYF
CDR3 DNA: TGTGCCAGCAGTGAAACGGACAGAAGCTCTGGAAACACCATATATTTT

clone size: many
V gene: TRBV9
J gene: TRBJ2-3
D gene: TRBD2
CDR3 protein: CASSRFSGSTDTQYF
CDR3 DNA: TGTGCCAGCAGCCGTTTTAGCGGGAGCACAGATACGCAGTATTTT

clone size: few
V gene: TRBV13
J gene: TRBJ1-1
D gene: .
CDR3 protein: CASSQPENTEAFF
CDR3 DNA: TGTGCCAGCAGCCAACCTGAGAACACTGAAGCTTTCTTT

clone size: many
V gene: TRBV6-2/TRBV6-3
J gene: TRBJ1-5
D gene: TRBD1
CDR3 protein: CASSQGGSRNQPQHF
CDR3 DNA: TGTGCCAGCAGCCAGGGGGGCAGTCGAAATCAGCCCCAGCATTTT

clone size: many
V gene: TRBV29-1
J gene: TRBJ2-7
D gene: TRBD1
CDR3 protein: CSVVEWGQGHYEQYF
CDR3 DNA: TGCAGCGTTGTAGAATGGGGACAGGGACACTACGAGCAGTACTTC

clone size: many
V gene: TRBV20-1
J gene: TRBJ1-5
D gene: .
CDR3 protein: CSARSTDSNQPQHF
CDR3 DNA: TGCAGTGCCCGGTCGACAGATTCCAATCAGCCCCAGCATTTT

clone size: many
V gene: TRBV18
J gene: TRBJ2-5
D gene: .
CDR3 protein: CASSPERTQYF
CDR3 DNA: TGTGCCAGCTCACCGGAAAGGACCCAGTACTTC

clone size: many
V gene: TRBV6-5
J gene: TRBJ2-7
D gene: TRBD1
CDR3 protein: CASSYRDRSYEQYF
CDR3 DNA: TGTGCCAGCAGTTACCGGGACAGGTCCTACGAGCAGTACTTC

clone size: many
V gene: TRBV7-9
J gene: TRBJ2-7
D gene: TRBD1
CDR3 protein: CASSPTGGSASVSYEQYF
CDR3 DNA: TGTGCCAGCAGCCCCACAGGGGGCTCGGCCTCAGTCTCCTACGAGCAGTACTTC